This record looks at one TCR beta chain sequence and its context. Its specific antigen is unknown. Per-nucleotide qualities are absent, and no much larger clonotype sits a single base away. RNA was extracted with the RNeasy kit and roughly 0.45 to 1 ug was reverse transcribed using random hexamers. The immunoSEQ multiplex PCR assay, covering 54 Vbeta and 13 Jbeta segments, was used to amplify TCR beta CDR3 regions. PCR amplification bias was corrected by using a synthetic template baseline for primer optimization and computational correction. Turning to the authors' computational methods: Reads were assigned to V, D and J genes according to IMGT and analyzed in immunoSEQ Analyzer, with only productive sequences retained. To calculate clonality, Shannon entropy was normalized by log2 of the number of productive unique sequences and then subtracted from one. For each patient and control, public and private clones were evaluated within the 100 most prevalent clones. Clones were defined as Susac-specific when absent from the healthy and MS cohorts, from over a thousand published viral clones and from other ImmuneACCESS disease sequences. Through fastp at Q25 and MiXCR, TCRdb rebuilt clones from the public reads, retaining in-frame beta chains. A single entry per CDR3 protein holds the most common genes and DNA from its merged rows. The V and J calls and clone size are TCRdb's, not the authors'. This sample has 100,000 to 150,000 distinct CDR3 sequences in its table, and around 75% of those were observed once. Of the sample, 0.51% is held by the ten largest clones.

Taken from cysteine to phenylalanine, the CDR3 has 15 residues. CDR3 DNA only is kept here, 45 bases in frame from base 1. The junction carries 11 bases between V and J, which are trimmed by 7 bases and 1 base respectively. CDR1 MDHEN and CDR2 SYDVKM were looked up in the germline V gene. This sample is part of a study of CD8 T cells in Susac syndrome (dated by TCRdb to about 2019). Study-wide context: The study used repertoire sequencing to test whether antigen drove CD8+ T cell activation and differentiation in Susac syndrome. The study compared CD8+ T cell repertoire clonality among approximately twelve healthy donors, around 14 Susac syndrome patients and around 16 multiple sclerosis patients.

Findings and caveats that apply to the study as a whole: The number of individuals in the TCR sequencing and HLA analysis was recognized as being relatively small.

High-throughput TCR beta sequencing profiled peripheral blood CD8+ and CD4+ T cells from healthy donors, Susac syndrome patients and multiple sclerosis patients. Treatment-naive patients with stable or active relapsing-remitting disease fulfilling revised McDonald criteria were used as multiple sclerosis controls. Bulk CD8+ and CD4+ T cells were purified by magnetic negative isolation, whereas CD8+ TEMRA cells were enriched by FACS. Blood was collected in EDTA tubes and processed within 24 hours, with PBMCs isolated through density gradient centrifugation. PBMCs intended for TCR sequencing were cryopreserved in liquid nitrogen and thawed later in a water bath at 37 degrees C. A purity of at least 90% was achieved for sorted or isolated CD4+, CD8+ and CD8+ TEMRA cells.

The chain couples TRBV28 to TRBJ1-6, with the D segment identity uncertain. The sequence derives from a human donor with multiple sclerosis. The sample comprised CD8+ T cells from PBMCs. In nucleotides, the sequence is TGTGCCAGCAATGTAGACATATCCTATAATTCACCCCTCCACTTT. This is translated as CASNVDISYNSPLHF. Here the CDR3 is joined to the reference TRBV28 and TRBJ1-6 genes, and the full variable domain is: DVKVTQSSRYLVKRTGEKVFLECVQDMDHENMFWYRQDPGLGLRLIYFSYDVKMKEKGDIPEGYSVSREKKERFSLILESASTNQTSMYLCASNVDISYNSPLHFGNGTRLTVT.